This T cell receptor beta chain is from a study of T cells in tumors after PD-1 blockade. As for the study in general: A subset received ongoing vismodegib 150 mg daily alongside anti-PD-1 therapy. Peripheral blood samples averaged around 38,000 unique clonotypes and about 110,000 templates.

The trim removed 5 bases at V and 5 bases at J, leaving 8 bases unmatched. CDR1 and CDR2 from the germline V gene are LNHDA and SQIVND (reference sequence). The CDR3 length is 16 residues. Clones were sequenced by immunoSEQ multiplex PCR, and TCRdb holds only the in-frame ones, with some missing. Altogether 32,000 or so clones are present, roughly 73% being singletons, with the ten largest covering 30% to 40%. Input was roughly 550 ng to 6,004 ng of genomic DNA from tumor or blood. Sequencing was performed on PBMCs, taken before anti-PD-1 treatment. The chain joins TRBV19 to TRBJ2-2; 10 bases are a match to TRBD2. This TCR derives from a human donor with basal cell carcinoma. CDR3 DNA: TGTGCCAGTAGTCCCCCTAGCGGGAGAAGAACCGGGGAGCTGTTTTTT. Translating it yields CASSPPSGRRTGELFF.